This T cell receptor (beta chain) came from a study of blood T cell repertoires in COVID-19. In the authors' workflow: Counts of nucleated cells, estimated from reference gene primer amplification, were obtained. The method was immunoSEQ multiplex PCR; TCRdb's version includes in-frame clones alone and lacks a portion of them. Clonal size and the V and J genes are those of that table, whereas D and trimming came from the DNA. This sample has fewer than 400,000 clones, with around 85% found just once. Looked up from germline, CDR1 is SGDLS and CDR2 is YYNGEE. Trimming cost V 4 bases and J 5 bases; bases outside gene matches: 9. CDR3 size: 15 residues. In this sample, this clone turned up a few times.

Source material: PBMCs or T cells enriched from blood (not recorded which). This TCR was recovered from a woman in her 30s who had been exposed to COVID-19. The V and J genes are TRBV9 and TRBJ1-1, with TRBD1 matching over 9 bases. The chain's CDR3 is CASSLQQGAGTEAFF. CDR3 sequence (DNA): TGTGCCAGCAGCCTCCAACAGGGGGCCGGTACTGAAGCTTTCTTT.